This record covers a single TCR beta chain. Its antigen is still unknown. Germline lookup yields CDR1 SQVTM and CDR2 ANQGSEA. This CDR3 comprises 13 residues. TCRB transcripts that were expressed got sequenced, as all of the isolated RNA had been reverse transcribed. Assay used: immunoSEQ multiplex PCR; TCRdb lists only in-frame clones, some missing. The repertoire holds around 140,000 clones, with 9% as singletons. This sample is part of a study of beta chain features in type 1 diabetes. Study-wide points: Insertions were fewer and deletions more numerous at VDJ junctions in type 1 diabetes patients. Shortening that was moderate but significant affected the TCRB CDR3s of Type 1 diabetes patients in all four CD4+ subsets.

What was sequenced was central memory CD4+ T cells from blood. This sequence was found in a man aged 25-45 years with type 1 diabetes. This chain connects TRBV29-1 to TRBJ2-3; D unclear. CDR3: CTAAETATDTQYF. CDR3 DNA: TGCACCGCCGCAGAGACTGCCACAGATACGCAGTATTTT.